A single sample is the source of the 32 T cell receptor beta chains below, sequenced in a study of CD8+ T cells in alopecia areata. Stated treatment: oral pan-JAK inhibitor, 5-10 mg twice daily. RNA was isolated and reverse transcribed to cDNA, the sequencing template. TCRdb's table, derived via immunoSEQ multiplex PCR, lists solely in-frame clones and lacks some. The data hold about 140,000 clones, with about 88% observed a single time. The sequenced sample was CD8+ T cells sorted from blood, obtained at week 4, from a patient treated with tofacitinib. These receptors all come from a human donor with alopecia areata.

The chain is built from TRBV29-1 and TRBJ2-1; 11 bases are a match to TRBD1. The V gene end was trimmed by 8 bases and the J gene end by 5 bases; junction bases not matched to a gene: 5. Germline V gene sequence: CDR1 SQVTM, CDR2 ANQGSEA. The CDR3 runs to 13 residues. CDR3 sequence reads: CSTPGQGDNEQFF. CDR3 bases: TGCAGCACTCCGGGACAGGGGGACAATGAGCAGTTCTTC.

This chain connects TRBV4-1 to TRBJ2-7, with 8 bases aligning to TRBD1. J was trimmed by 5 bases and V by 5 bases; bases with no gene match: 8. This CDR3 has 14 residues. CDR1 MGHRA and CDR2 YSYEKL come from the germline V gene. The CDR3 protein is CASSDRTGFHEQYF. The CDR3 nucleotides read TGCGCCAGCAGCGACCGGACAGGGTTTCACGAGCAGTACTTC.

The chain links TRBV30 to TRBJ1-1; D is ambiguous. Germline CDR1 reads GTSNPN; CDR2 reads SVGIG (reference sequence). Trimming shortened V by 1 base and J by 0 bases, and 3 bases separated the two germline ends. The CDR3 extends over 12 amino acids. In nucleotides, the CDR3 is TGTGCCTGGAGTGAGATGAACACTGAAGCTTTCTTT. Translating gives CAWSEMNTEAFF. The full variable domain, its missing parts supplied by reference TRBV30 and TRBJ1-1, is SQTIHQWPATLVQPVGSPLSLECTVEGTSNPNLYWYRQAAGRGLQLLFYSVGIGQISSEVPQNLSASRPQDRQFILSSKKLLLSDSGFYLCAWSEMNTEAFFGQGTRLTVV.

The rearrangement joins TRBV30 to TRBJ2-7; 10 nucleotides line up with TRBD2. This CDR3 is built from 15 residues. CDR1 is GTSNPN and CDR2 is SVGIG in the germline V gene (reference sequence). With 2 bases clipped from V and 5 bases from J, the junction kept 9 bases outside the gene matches. The CDR3 nucleotides are TGTGCCTGGAGTCAACCACCTAGCGGGAGCGACGAGCAGTACTTC. It specifies CAWSQPPSGSDEQYF.

To note about this clone: A read error may explain this, as a much larger clone is one base away. Here the CDR3 DNA reads TGTGCCAGCAGTGGGGACAGCAATCAGCCCCAGCATTTT. Protein: CASSGDSNQPQHF. The chain links TRBV2 to TRBJ1-5; D perhaps matches TRBD1 (5 bases). The V and J ends lost 4 bases and 1 base respectively, with 5 bases between them. CDR3 length equals 13 residues. Germline V gene data show CDR1 as SNHLY and CDR2 as FYNNEI. The full variable domain, its missing parts supplied by reference TRBV2 and TRBJ1-5, is EPEVTQTPSHQVTQMGQEVILRCVPISNHLYFYWYRQILGQKVEFLVSFYNNEISEKSEIFDDQFSVERPDGSNFTLKIRSTKLEDSAMYFCASSGDSNQPQHFGDGTRLSIL.

The rearrangement links TRBV9 to TRBJ1-1; 9 bases line up with TRBD1. Germline trimming cut 3 bases from V and 8 bases from J; bases unmatched to any gene: 14. CDR3 length equals 16 residues. Germline CDR1 reads SGDLS; CDR2 reads YYNGEE. This chain's CDR3 is CASSAYRGQGYEEAFF. The CDR3 bases are TGTGCCAGCAGCGCGTACAGGGGGCAAGGTTATGAAGAAGCTTTCTTT.

The V gene is TRBV29-1, the J gene TRBJ2-7, with 7 bases aligning to TRBD1. The CDR3 spans 13 residues. Germline lookup yields CDR1 SQVTM and CDR2 ANQGSEA. V lost 4 bases and J lost 4; bases outside the gene matches: 7. The CDR3 loop reads CSVAGTDYYEQYF. The CDR3 DNA reads TGCAGCGTTGCCGGGACAGATTATTACGAGCAGTACTTC.

The V and J genes are TRBV5-8 and TRBJ1-5, with 7 bases aligning to TRBD1. Germline-derived CDR1 and CDR2 are SGHTS and YDEGEE. After removal of 2 bases from V and 1 base from J, the junction contained 3 bases not matched to a gene. The length of the CDR3 is 15 residues. CDR3 bases: TGTGCCAGCAGCTTTGGGACAGCGAGCAATCAGCCCCAGCATTTT. Encoded protein: CASSFGTASNQPQHF. The full variable domain, in which reference TRBV5-8 and TRBJ1-5 provide the parts outside the CDR3, is EAGVTQSPTHLIKTRGQQATLRCSPISGHTSVYWYQQALGLGLQFLLWYDEGEERNRGNFPPRFSGRQFPNYSSELNVNALELEDSALYLCASSFGTASNQPQHFGDGTRLSIL.

The chain has TRBV15 and TRBJ1-6; no clear D. The ends were cut back, 5 bases at V and 4 bases at J, with 18 bases in the middle. This CDR3 is built from 17 residues. Germline loops: CDR1 LNHNV, CDR2 YYDKDF (reference sequence). The CDR3 is CATSVLAGDPYNSPLHF. CDR3 nucleotide sequence: TGTGCCACCAGCGTACTAGCCGGAGATCCGTATAATTCACCCCTCCACTTT.

The chain couples TRBV2 to TRBJ2-1; TRBD2 is a possible D gene (5 bases). The V gene's germline CDR1 is SNHLY and CDR2 FYNNEI. The CDR3 has 10 residues. The germline V and J ends were trimmed by 8 bases and 9 bases, with 8 bases remaining between them. CDR3 loop: CASGGFEQFF. CDR3 coding DNA: TGTGCCAGCGGAGGATTTGAGCAGTTCTTC.

The chain has TRBV6-5 and TRBJ2-5; D ambiguous. The germline V gene has CDR1 MNHEY and CDR2 SVGAGI. CDR3 length equals 14 residues. Trimming left V 2 bases short and J 1 base short, with 8 bases between. The DNA of the CDR3 is TGTGCCAGCAGTTACGGATTAGTCCAAGAGACCCAGTACTTC. Residues: CASSYGLVQETQYF.

The chain employs TRBV5-6 and TRBJ1-6; D may be TRBD1 (6 bases). Germline CDR1 SGHDT, CDR2 YYEEEE. Trimming left V 2 bases short and J 9 bases short, with 12 bases between. There are 14 residues in the CDR3. The CDR3 region is CASSFFGGGSPLHF. Here the CDR3 DNA reads TGTGCCAGCAGCTTCTTCGGAGGGGGTTCACCCCTCCACTTT. Full variable domain (missing parts from reference TRBV5-6 and TRBJ1-6): DAGVTQSPTHLIKTRGQQVTLRCSPKSGHDTVSWYQQALGQGPQFIFQYYEEEERQRGNFPDRFSGHQFPNYSSELNVNALLLGDSALYLCASSFFGGGSPLHFGNGTRLTVT.

The CDR3 sequence: CASSLNSDSEAFF. The CDR3 region has the DNA TGCGCCAGCAGCTTGAATTCGGACAGCGAAGCTTTCTTT. The rearrangement uses TRBV5-1 and TRBJ1-1, with D maybe TRBD1 (6 bases). V was trimmed by 1 base and J by 8 bases, leaving 12 bases between them. Germline CDR1 reads SGHRS; CDR2 reads YFSETQ. The length of the CDR3 is 13 residues.

The CDR3 region has the DNA TGTGCCAGCAGTTCCGTACCTGGGTACGAGCAGTACTTC. As protein: CASSSVPGYEQYF. The V call is TRBV28, the J call TRBJ2-7; D remains unclear. The CDR3 loop spans 13 amino acids. In germline, CDR1 is MDHEN, CDR2 SYDVKM. V lost 4 bases and J 4 bases, leaving 11 bases between the germline ends.

Only one count was recorded for this clone. V and J are TRBV9 and TRBJ1-6; no definite D call. The CDR3 extends over 14 amino acids. Germline values: CDR1 SGDLS, CDR2 YYNGEE. The V end lost 3 bases, the J end lost 7 bases, and 11 bases lay between the germline ends. The CDR3 reads CASSEQRYNSPLHF. In DNA, the CDR3 is TGTGCCAGCAGCGAACAGCGATACAATTCACCCCTCCACTTT.

This sequence joins TRBV27 and TRBJ2-7; no definite D call. There are 12 residues in the CDR3. Germline-derived CDR1 and CDR2 are MNHEY and SMNVEV (reference sequence). V dropped 1 base and J dropped 5 bases, with 6 bases sitting between them. CDR3 protein: CASSLYPDEQYF. The DNA for the CDR3 is TGTGCCAGCAGTTTATATCCGGACGAGCAGTACTTC.

V gene TRBV7-3 combines with J gene TRBJ2-3; TRBD2 matches 9 bases. With 4 bases clipped from V and 0 bases from J, the junction kept 8 bases outside the gene matches. The V gene's germline CDR1 is SGHTA and CDR2 FQGTGA. This CDR3 spans 17 amino acids. The CDR3 loop is CASSSYASGGSTDTQYF. The CDR3 DNA follows: TGTGCCAGCAGCTCATATGCCAGCGGGGGGAGCACAGATACGCAGTATTTT.

This sequence joins TRBV29-1 and TRBJ2-7; 7 bases agree with TRBD1. V dropped 8 bases and J dropped 5; count of bases not matched to a gene: 9. The CDR3 runs 12 residues. The germline CDR1 and CDR2 sequences are SQVTM and ANQGSEA. The CDR3 DNA sequence: TGCAGCACAGAGACAGGGACCGACGAGCAGTACTTC. Translating it yields CSTETGTDEQYF.

The chain is built from TRBV7-9 and TRBJ2-7, with D possibly called TRBD1 or TRBD2 (7 bases each). The CDR3 consists of 15 residues. From germline, CDR1 is SEHNR and CDR2 FQNEAQ (reference sequence). V gave up 5 bases and J gave up 0 bases, with 14 bases separating them. The DNA of the CDR3 is TGTGCCAGCAGCCCCAGGGGGGGAAGCTCCTACGAGCAGTACTTC. It is translated as CASSPRGGSSYEQYF.

J is TRBJ2-7 and V is TRBV27; D unresolved. From germline, CDR1 is MNHEY and CDR2 SMNVEV (reference sequence). The CDR3 totals 13 residues. Trimming took off 6 bases at V and 4 bases at J, with 13 bases between the two ends. The CDR3 protein is CASSSNGFYEQYF. The CDR3, as DNA: TGTGCCAGCAGCTCTAATGGGTTTTACGAGCAGTACTTC.

CDR3 nucleotides: TGTGCCAGCAGCTACAGGGGCGAGCAGTACTTC. Amino acids: CASSYRGEQYF. The chain has TRBV7-9 and TRBJ2-7; 7 bases match TRBD1. The length of the CDR3 is 11 residues. J gave up 6 bases and V 4 bases, and 0 bases lay outside the gene matches. Germline CDR1 reads SEHNR; CDR2 reads FQNEAQ (reference sequence).

The chain combines TRBV29-1 with TRBJ2-3, with 8 bases fitting TRBD2. This CDR3 contains 13 residues. The trim removed 4 bases at V and 4 bases at J, leaving 4 bases unmatched. CDR1 is SQVTM and CDR2 is ANQGSEA in the germline V gene. The CDR3 loop is CSVVGTRSDTQYF. DNA for the CDR3: TGCAGCGTTGTCGGGACTAGATCAGATACGCAGTATTTT.

In regard to this clone: The same CDR3 is also encoded by other DNA sequences in this sample. The rearrangement uses TRBV4-1 and TRBJ2-7, with no clear D. V was clipped by 1 base and J by 0 bases, with 4 bases between them. The V gene's germline CDR1 is MGHRA and CDR2 YSYEKL. This CDR3 spans 13 amino acids. CDR3 amino acids: CASSQGASYEQYF. CDR3 sequence (DNA): TGCGCCAGCAGCCAAGGCGCCTCCTACGAGCAGTACTTC.

By frequency in the sample, this clone is medium-sized. This chain uses TRBV29-1 with TRBJ2-1; possible D gene TRBD1, 6 bases. This CDR3 spans 13 amino acids. Trimming cost V 7 bases and J 2 bases, with 12 bases left between them. Germline CDR1 is SQVTM and CDR2 is ANQGSEA. This CDR3 reads CSEKTGTYNEQFF. The CDR3 DNA is TGCAGCGAAAAGACAGGAACCTACAATGAGCAGTTCTTC.

The chain is built from TRBV27 and TRBJ2-1, with D possibly TRBD2 on 6 matching bases. The CDR3 sequence is 12 residues long. Germline CDR1 and CDR2: MNHEY and SMNVEV (reference sequence). Between the trimmed V and J ends, which lost 6 bases and 6 bases, there was a span of 9 bases. DNA of the CDR3: TGTGCCAGCAGCGGGGACTCCAATGAGCAGTTCTTC. Translated: CASSGDSNEQFF.

The chain carries TRBV23-1 and TRBJ2-3; 7 bases fit TRBD2. TRBV23-1 is an ORF for which the function is uncertain. This CDR3 spans 14 amino acids. V lost 0 bases to trimming and J lost 3 bases; unmatched junction nucleotides: 0. The DNA for the CDR3 is TGCGCCAGCAGTCAATCGGGGGGGACAGATACGCAGTATTTT. It specifies CASSQSGGTDTQYF.

The V call is TRBV11-2, the J call TRBJ2-7; 7 bases are shared with TRBD1. V was clipped by 1 base and J by 3 bases; unmatched bases: 0. There are 13 residues in the CDR3. CDR1 is SGHAT, CDR2 FQNNGV, per germline. The CDR3 DNA sequence: TGTGCCAGCAGCTTAGGGGACAGCTACGAGCAGTACTTC. Protein: CASSLGDSYEQYF.

The CDR3 coding sequence is TGCGCCAGCAGCTTGGCCTATCGAGGGGCCGCGAACACCGGGGAGCTGTTTTTT. It specifies CASSLAYRGAANTGELFF. J is TRBJ2-2 and V is TRBV5-1, with D perhaps being TRBD1 or TRBD2 (5 bases each). The CDR3 covers 18 residues. Germline lookup yields CDR1 SGHRS and CDR2 YFSETQ. The V and J ends lost 0 bases and 0 bases respectively, with 15 bases between them.

This chain uses TRBV7-3 with TRBJ2-3, with 7 bases identical to TRBD1. The V gene's germline CDR1 is SGHTA and CDR2 FQGTGA. The CDR3 extends over 18 amino acids. Unmatched junction bases numbered 10, after V lost 1 base and J lost 0 bases. The CDR3 spells CASSLNPQQGMSTDTQYF. CDR3 in DNA: TGTGCCAGCAGCTTAAACCCCCAACAGGGGATGAGCACAGATACGCAGTATTTT.

The genes are TRBV11-2 and TRBJ2-7, with D perhaps matching TRBD2 (6 bases). The length of the CDR3 is 15 residues. Looked up from germline, CDR1 is SGHAT and CDR2 is FQNNGV. Trimming removed 2 bases at V and 5 bases at J, with 16 bases between. CDR3 sequence reads: CASSLSGGRLHEQYF. The DNA for the CDR3 is TGTGCCAGCAGCTTATCCGGGGGTCGGCTCCACGAGCAGTACTTC.

The gene calls are TRBV7-9 and TRBJ1-2; D gene ambiguous. Germline CDR1 and CDR2: SEHNR and FQNEAQ (reference sequence). Trimming left V 5 bases short and J 1 base short, with 14 bases between. The CDR3 is 15 amino acids. CDR3 in amino acids: CASSPTTAFNYGYTF. The DNA of the CDR3 is TGTGCCAGCAGCCCAACAACAGCGTTTAACTATGGCTACACCTTC.

A word on this clone: At one end, the junction sequence differs from germline, possibly due to a read error. The chain recombines TRBV7-8 with TRBJ2-3; 8 nucleotides match TRBD1. CDR1 and CDR2 (germline): SGHVS, FQNEAQ. The CDR3 covers 16 residues. In DNA, the CDR3 is TGTGCCAGCAGCCTAGCCGGACAGGGAACGACAGATACGCAGTATTTT. This encodes CASSLAGQGTTDTQYF.